The 8 T cell receptor beta chains presented below share a single source sample, sequenced in a study of early T cells in non-severe SARS-CoV-2 infection. Via MiXCR, TCRdb re-called the 5' RACE reads, giving one row per CDR3 protein. The sample lists roughly 120,000 distinct CDR3 sequences, more than 13% occurring once. The specimen sequenced was whole blood. These receptors were collected from an adult who was a healthcare worker with PCR-confirmed SARS-CoV-2 infection or an uninfected control (not recorded which).

The CDR3 here is CASSTRATGGPDTQYF. The CDR3 nucleotides are TGTGCCAGTTCTACACGGGCGACAGGGGGACCAGATACGCAGTATTTT. The J gene is TRBJ2-3, the V gene TRBV19; 9 bases map to TRBD1. Trimming at V came to 8 bases and at J to 4 bases, leaving 13 bases not matched to a gene. CDR1 and CDR2 from the germline V gene are LNHDA and SQIVND (reference sequence). This CDR3 is built from 16 residues.

The chain is built from TRBV28 and TRBJ2-7; D not resolved. V lost 6 bases and J lost 3, with 15 bases in between. Germline values: CDR1 MDHEN, CDR2 SYDVKM. This CDR3 spans 14 amino acids. CDR3 nucleotide sequence: TGTGCCAGCAGCCCCACCCCTGGGGTCTACGAGCAGTACTTC. Its translation: CASSPTPGVYEQYF.

The J gene is TRBJ2-2, the V gene TRBV11-2, with TRBD1 matching 11 bases. This CDR3 is 16 amino acids long. V lost 1 base and J lost 5; bases outside the gene matches: 3. Germline values: CDR1 SGHAT, CDR2 FQNNGV. The CDR3 spells CASSLVGTGGTGELFF. The CDR3 coding sequence is TGTGCCAGCAGCTTAGTAGGGACAGGGGGTACCGGGGAGCTGTTTTTT.

The sample holds a few counts of this clonotype. The chain uses TRBV3-1 and TRBJ1-6, with TRBD1 matching over 8 bases. CDR3 length equals 14 residues. J gave up 10 bases and V 1 base, and 3 bases lay outside the gene matches. Germline-derived CDR1 and CDR2 are LGHDT and YNNKEL (reference sequence). The chain's CDR3 is CASSQAQGGSPLHF. The CDR3 DNA is TGTGCCAGCAGCCAAGCACAGGGGGGATCACCCCTCCACTTT.

This clonotype was found a few times. The chain employs TRBV3-1 and TRBJ2-1; weak D call: TRBD2 (5 bases). The V gene's germline CDR1 is LGHDT and CDR2 YNNKEL (reference sequence). This CDR3 has 12 amino acids. Trimming removed 8 bases at V and 10 bases at J, with 15 bases between. The CDR3 protein is CASRGILREQFF. CDR3 bases: TGTGCCAGCCGGGGTATCCTCAGGGAGCAGTTCTTC.

This clonotype was counted only a few times. The gene calls are TRBV5-5 and TRBJ2-3; no reliable D call. The CDR3 sequence is 15 residues long. V was pared by 2 bases and J by 1 base, with 11 bases between. Germline CDR1 reads SGHKS; CDR2 reads YYEKEE (reference sequence). Here the CDR3 DNA reads TGTGCCAGCAGCTTTGGAGTCAGTGGCACAGATACGCAGTATTTT. As protein: CASSFGVSGTDTQYF.

This clonotype was found many times. This chain links TRBV11-2 with TRBJ2-1; D might be TRBD2 (6 bases). Trimming stripped 3 bases from V and 6 bases from J, with 15 bases between. The CDR3 has 15 residues. Germline V CDR1 and CDR2: SGHAT, FQNNGV. CDR3 sequence (DNA): TGTGCCAGCAGCTTTTACGGCGGGGCCCCCAATGAGCAGTTCTTC. Its protein is CASSFYGGAPNEQFF.

This clonotype has just a few counts. The gene calls are TRBV29-1 and TRBJ2-5; D uncertain. Trimming stripped 4 bases from V and 5 bases from J, with 11 bases between. Germline CDR1 SQVTM, CDR2 ANQGSEA. The CDR3 contains 12 residues. CDR3: CSVARDLETQYF. The CDR3 region has the DNA TGCAGCGTTGCCCGAGACCTGGAGACCCAGTACTTC.